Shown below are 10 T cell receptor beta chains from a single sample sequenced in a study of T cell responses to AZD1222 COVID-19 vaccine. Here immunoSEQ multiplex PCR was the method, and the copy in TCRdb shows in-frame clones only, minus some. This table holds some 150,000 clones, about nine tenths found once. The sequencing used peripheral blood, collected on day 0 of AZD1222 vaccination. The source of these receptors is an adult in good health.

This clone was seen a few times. CDR3 residues: CASSSASYNTGELFF. The DNA for the CDR3 is TGTGCCAGCAGTTCCGCGAGCTATAACACCGGGGAGCTGTTTTTT. This rearrangement joins TRBV28 to TRBJ2-2; the D is unclear. Germline-derived CDR1 and CDR2 are MDHEN and SYDVKM. The V gene lost 4 bases and the J gene lost 2 bases, with 11 bases spanning the gap. The CDR3 runs to 15 residues. Full variable domain (remainder filled in from reference TRBV28 and TRBJ2-2): DVKVTQSSRYLVKRTGEKVFLECVQDMDHENMFWYRQDPGLGLRLIYFSYDVKMKEKGDIPEGYSVSREKKERFSLILESASTNQTSMYLCASSSASYNTGELFFGEGSRLTVL.

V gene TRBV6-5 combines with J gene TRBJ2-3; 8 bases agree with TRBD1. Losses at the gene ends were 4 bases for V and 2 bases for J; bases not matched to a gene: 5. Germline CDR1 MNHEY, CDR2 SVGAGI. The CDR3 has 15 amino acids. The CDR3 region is CASSSHRGDTDTQYF. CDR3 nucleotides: TGTGCCAGCAGTTCGCACAGGGGGGACACAGATACGCAGTATTTT.

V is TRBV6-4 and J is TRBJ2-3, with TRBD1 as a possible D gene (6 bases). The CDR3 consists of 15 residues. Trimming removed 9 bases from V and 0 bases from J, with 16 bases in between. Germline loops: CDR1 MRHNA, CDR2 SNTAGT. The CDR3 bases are TGTGCCAGGAACGCCGGGACACAAAGCACAGATACGCAGTATTTT. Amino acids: CARNAGTQSTDTQYF.

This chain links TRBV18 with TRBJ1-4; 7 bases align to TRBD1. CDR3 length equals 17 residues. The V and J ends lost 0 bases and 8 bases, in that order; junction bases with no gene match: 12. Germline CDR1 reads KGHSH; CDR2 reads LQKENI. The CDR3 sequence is CASSPPSFPGGSEKLFF. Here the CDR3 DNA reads TGTGCCAGCTCACCACCGTCTTTCCCAGGGGGGTCCGAAAAACTGTTTTTT.

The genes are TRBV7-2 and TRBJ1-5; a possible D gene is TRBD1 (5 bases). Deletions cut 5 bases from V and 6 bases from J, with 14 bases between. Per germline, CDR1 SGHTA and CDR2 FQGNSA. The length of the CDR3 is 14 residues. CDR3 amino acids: CASSPEGFGQPQHF. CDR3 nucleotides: TGTGCCAGCAGCCCGGAGGGGTTCGGTCAGCCCCAGCATTTT.

The DNA of the CDR3 is TGTGCCAGCAGCCTTCTGGGCCAAGCGGAGACCCAGTACTTC. Its protein is CASSLLGQAETQYF. The chain employs TRBV7-2 and TRBJ2-5; D remains unclear. The CDR3 spans 14 residues. Germline assignment: CDR1 SGHTA and CDR2 FQGNSA. With 5 bases removed from V and 5 bases from J, the gap between germline ends came to 15 bases.

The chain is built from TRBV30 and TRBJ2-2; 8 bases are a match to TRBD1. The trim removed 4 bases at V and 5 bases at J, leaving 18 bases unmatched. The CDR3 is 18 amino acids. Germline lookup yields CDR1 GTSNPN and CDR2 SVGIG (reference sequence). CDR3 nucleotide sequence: TGTGCCTGGAAGGCCAGGGGGCGCGGTCTGGCGAGAACCGGGGAGCTGTTTTTT. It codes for CAWKARGRGLARTGELFF.

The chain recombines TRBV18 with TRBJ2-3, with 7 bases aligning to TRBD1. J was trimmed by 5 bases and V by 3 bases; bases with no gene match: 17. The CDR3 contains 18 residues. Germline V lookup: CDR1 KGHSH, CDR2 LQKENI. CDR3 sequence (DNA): TGTGCCAGCTCACCTTTACGGGGACCCGGGACAGTCAAAGATACGCAGTATTTT. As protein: CASSPLRGPGTVKDTQYF.

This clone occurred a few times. The CDR3 sequence is CASSYPPDSMNTEAFF. CDR3 sequence (DNA): TGTGCCAGCAGCTATCCCCCGGACAGTATGAACACTGAAGCTTTCTTT. The rearrangement uses TRBV7-8 and TRBJ1-1; a possible D gene is TRBD1 (6 bases). This CDR3 is 16 amino acids long. The germline V gene has CDR1 SGHVS and CDR2 FQNEAQ. Trimming pared 4 bases from V and 0 bases from J, leaving 15 bases between. The full variable domain, with the rest looked up from reference TRBV7-8 and TRBJ1-1, is GAGVSQSPRYKVAKRGQDVALRCDPISGHVSLFWYQQALGQGPEFLTYFQNEAQLDKSGLPSDRFFAERPEGSVSTLKIQRTQQEDSAVYLCASSYPPDSMNTEAFFGQGTRLTVV.

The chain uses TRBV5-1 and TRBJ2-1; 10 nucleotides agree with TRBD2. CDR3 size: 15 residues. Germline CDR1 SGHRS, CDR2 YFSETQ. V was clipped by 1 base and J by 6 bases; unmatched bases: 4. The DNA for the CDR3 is TGCGCCAGCAGCTTGCTAGCGGGGGCGGGCAATGAGCAGTTCTTC. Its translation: CASSLLAGAGNEQFF.